This is a list of T cell receptor beta chains from one sample in a study of blood T cell repertoires in COVID-19. Generated by immunoSEQ multiplex PCR, the TCRdb table keeps only in-frame clones and is missing some. The repertoire holds roughly 170,000 clones, 84% seen once, with roughly 8% in the top ten. Input material: peripheral blood. These receptors came from a man between 40 and 49 years old who had recovered from COVID-19. Each CDR3 is given without its conserved first and last residue. Each record gives: D gene, V gene, CDR3 protein. D genes are given only for firm matches.

TRBD1	TRBV7-8	ASSIGTGLSGNTIY
TRBD1	TRBV30	AWSAGTDEKLF
-	TRBV30	AWSPPGAGANVLT
-	TRBV2	ASRARLRRVHGELF
-	TRBV7-2	ASSFRGSYEQY
TRBD1	TRBV5-5	ASSTDRLEKQY
-	TRBV6-5	ASSNYGYT
-	TRBV4-3	ASSPKIRRGSSYNEQF
TRBD2	TRBV13	ASSLLSGRAVGELF
TRBD1	TRBV27	ASIDRGVEF
-	TRBV3-1/TRBV3-2	ASSTTTTSQYFNEQF
-	TRBV30	AWRIQDRGGETQY
TRBD1	TRBV3-1/TRBV3-2	ASSHRTGVNQPQH
-	TRBV4-3	ASSQEYPALEKLF
-	TRBV3-1/TRBV3-2	ASSQDHLELQETQY
-	TRBV9	ASSVSFLDEQY
-	TRBV19	ASSPPGDSSSLSYGYT
TRBD1	TRBV10-3	AIRSGTGNNYGYT
-	TRBV29-1	SVMKSGASYEQY
-	TRBV30	AWSVGHSLSSYNSPLH
-	TRBV9	ASSHTEGGTPLH
-	TRBV6-5	ASSLSGGETQY
TRBD1	TRBV11-2	ASSRDRKAF
-	TRBV7-8	ASSLSSPPYEQY
-	TRBV27	ASSFLAQETQY
-	TRBV14	ASSQGAWQVAF
-	TRBV11-1	ASSPLGQQETQY
-	TRBV30	AWSVEDFIQY
TRBD1	TRBV6-6	ASSLRQGWTDTQY
TRBD2	TRBV15	ATSSILGLAGQETQY
-	TRBV5-8	ASSLGFQGQETQY
-	TRBV7-2	ASSLSLWQF
-	TRBV28	ATRFGIRHEQY
TRBD2	TRBV29-1	SAGRPREDGTGELF
-	TRBV27	ASTKGRGWRGTQY
-	TRBV4-1	ASSPEGSYNEQF
-	TRBV7-9	ASSLTGLSGNTIY
-	TRBV4-2	ASSPKTGMPGYT
TRBD2	TRBV14	ASSHLLAGGTDTQY
TRBD2	TRBV5-1	ASSLTSGKDEQF
-	TRBV7-9	ASTRTDYNEQF
-	TRBV5-4	ASSLVLMARRTGELF
TRBD1	TRBV9	ASSVDIGDRGGETQY
TRBD2	TRBV27	ASTWTSGSNEQF
TRBD1	TRBV27	ASKWQGASNSPLH
-	TRBV7-9	ASEEETQY
TRBD1	TRBV6-5	ASRPTGASTEAF
TRBD2	TRBV15	ATSRDGLAKETQY
TRBD1	TRBV3-1/TRBV3-2	ASSQVGTGITKNIQY
-	TRBV12-5	ASGSGDGYT
TRBD1	TRBV4-3	ASSQDRGIGELF
TRBD1	TRBV5-4	ASNRDRRTDTQY
TRBD1	TRBV6-5	ASSPDRAGANVLT
TRBD2	TRBV9	ASSVGGRVPGDEQY
-	TRBV19	ASSIRASGADTQY
-	TRBV5-1	ASSPTYRVVYNEQF
TRBD2	TRBV10-1	ASSSEAGDNEQF
TRBD2	TRBV6-5	ASSLAGKYNEQF
TRBD2	TRBV9	ASSPSPLAGPYNEQF
TRBD2	TRBV28	ASRTSVHEQY